This entry lists 29 T cell receptor beta chains sequenced from one sample in a study of T cells after yellow fever vaccination (dated by TCRdb to between 2017 and 2020). Receptor libraries were prepared by 5' RACE. Sequencing instrument: Illumina HiSeq 2500. TCRdb reprocessed the public reads (quality trimming at Q25 with fastp, clone calling with MiXCR) and kept in-frame beta chains. Rows matching on CDR3 protein sequence are summarized as one entry with the most common DNA and genes. The sample table records 25,000 to 35,000 distinct CDR3 sequences; roughly 4.5% of these occur just once. 40% to 55% of the sample belongs to the ten largest clones. What the treatment or condition label conveys for this sample: live attenuated yellow fever vaccine strain. The specimen comprised CD8+ T cells sorted from PBMCs, sampled 5 days after the yellow fever booster vaccination. The receptors stem from a man aged 30-40 years who received the YFV17D yellow fever vaccine.

This clonotype was seen repeatedly, ten times or more. This sequence joins TRBV7-6 and TRBJ2-7, with 10 bases fitting TRBD1. CDR1 and CDR2 from the germline V gene are SGHVS and FNYEAQ. The CDR3 contains 14 residues. Losses at the gene ends were 3 bases for V and 3 bases for J; bases not matched to a gene: 2. The chain's CDR3 is CASSLDRGYYEQYF. CDR3 nucleotide sequence: TGTGCCAGCAGCTTGGACAGGGGGTACTACGAGCAGTACTTC.

There are many counts of this clonotype. The gene calls are TRBV20-1 and TRBJ2-2; possibly TRBD2 for D (6 bases). CDR1 is DFQATT, CDR2 SNEGSKA, per germline (reference sequence). Trimming cost V 5 bases and J 5 bases, with 15 bases left between them. The CDR3 runs 14 residues. CDR3 residues: CSAPGGYVTGELFF. In nucleotides, the CDR3 is TGCAGTGCTCCCGGGGGATATGTGACCGGGGAGCTGTTTTTT.

This clonotype has at least ten counts. The V call is TRBV27, the J call TRBJ2-1; 9 nucleotides line up with TRBD2. The germline CDR1 and CDR2 sequences are MNHEY and SMNVEV (reference sequence). The CDR3 totals 14 residues. The junction had 4 bases not matched to a gene; V was cut back by 5 bases and J by 5 bases. CDR3 nucleotides: TGTGCCAGCAGTCCGGGACTAGCAGACAATGAGCAGTTCTTC. It codes for CASSPGLADNEQFF.

This clonotype came up many times. The genes are TRBV2 and TRBJ1-1; possibly TRBD1 for D (5 bases). The ends were cut back, 3 bases at V and 1 base at J, with 6 bases in the middle. Germline CDR1 SNHLY, CDR2 FYNNEI. There are 13 residues in the CDR3. The CDR3 is CASSDTGNTEAFF. CDR3 DNA sequence: TGTGCCAGCAGTGATACAGGGAACACTGAAGCTTTCTTT.

This clonotype was seen ten or more times. The gene calls are TRBV7-3 and TRBJ2-3; 7 nucleotides match TRBD2. Per the germline V gene, CDR1 is SGHTA and CDR2 is FQGTGA. The CDR3 is 19 residues long. Trimming took 0 bases from V and 1 from J; bases not matched to a gene: 13. CDR3 amino acids: CASSLTLRGSGHRTDTQYF. The CDR3, as DNA: TGTGCCAGCAGCTTAACCTTAAGGGGTAGCGGGCATCGCACAGATACGCAGTATTTT.

This clonotype was counted at least ten times. The V and J genes are TRBV3-1 and TRBJ2-7; no definite D call. The germline V gene has CDR1 LGHDT and CDR2 YNNKEL (reference sequence). The V end was cut by 2 bases, the J end by 1 base, with 9 bases between. The CDR3 has 14 residues. DNA of the CDR3: TGTGCCAGCAGCCAAAATTGGGTGTCCTACGAGCAGTACTTC. Translated, it gives CASSQNWVSYEQYF.

This clonotype was recorded many times. The rearrangement joins TRBV28 to TRBJ2-1; D is uncertain. Germline V CDR1 and CDR2: MDHEN, SYDVKM. Trimming removed 7 bases from V and 7 bases from J, with 23 bases in between. The CDR3 has 16 residues. The CDR3 loop is CASTSILAGPVNEQFF. The CDR3 DNA is TGTGCCAGCACCTCTATTTTAGCAGGCCCGGTGAATGAGCAGTTCTTC.

This clonotype was recorded many times. A junction end diverges from the germline sequence, so it may reflect a read error. This chain uses TRBV20-1 with TRBJ2-1, with 8 bases fitting TRBD2. The CDR3 spans 14 residues. CDR1 is DFQATT and CDR2 is SNEGSKA in the germline V gene (reference sequence). CDR3 region: CSASLSGGENEQFF. The CDR3 coding sequence is TGTAGTGCTAGCCTATCGGGAGGGGAGAATGAGCAGTTCTTC.

At least ten counts were recorded for this clonotype. The rearrangement links TRBV28 to TRBJ2-2; D is tentatively TRBD1 or TRBD2 (5 bases each). Germline V CDR1 and CDR2: MDHEN, SYDVKM. The CDR3 is 15 residues long. V was shortened by 1 base and J by 3 bases, with 9 bases between the two germline ends. As DNA, the CDR3 is TGTGCCAGCAGTTTATCTCAGGGAGACACCGGGGAGCTGTTTTTT. It yields the protein CASSLSQGDTGELFF.

This clonotype was recorded many times. This rearrangement joins TRBV7-9 to TRBJ2-7; D is perhaps TRBD1 (5 bases). The V gene's germline CDR1 is SEHNR and CDR2 FQNEAQ (reference sequence). The CDR3 contains 12 residues. V was shortened by 8 bases and J by 4 bases, with 12 bases between the two germline ends. CDR3: CASEGDNYEQYF. In nucleotides, the CDR3 is TGTGCCAGCGAAGGGGATAATTACGAGCAGTACTTC.

This clonotype was detected ten times or more. The rearrangement uses TRBV27 and TRBJ2-7; TRBD1 agrees at 11 bases. Germline V CDR1 and CDR2: MNHEY, SMNVEV (reference sequence). The CDR3 totals 14 residues. With 7 bases clipped from V and 3 bases from J, the junction kept 5 bases outside the gene matches. The CDR3 DNA is TGTGCCAGCACCAGTGGGACAGGGGGCTACGAGCAGTACTTC. The encoded protein is CASTSGTGGYEQYF.

This clonotype came up many times. V gene TRBV23-1 combines with J gene TRBJ2-4; a weak D match, TRBD2 (6 bases). TRBV23-1 is annotated as an ORF whose role is uncertain. This CDR3 region has 16 residues. V was shortened by 0 bases and J by 8 bases, with 17 bases between the two germline ends. Here the CDR3 reads CASSQSGARRGDIQYF. The CDR3 nucleotides are TGCGCCAGCAGTCAATCGGGTGCGAGGAGGGGCGACATTCAGTACTTC.

This clonotype occurred many times. The genes are TRBV28 and TRBJ2-2; D is undetermined. The V and J ends lost 2 bases and 7 bases respectively, with 8 bases between them. The CDR3 consists of 13 residues. The V gene's germline CDR1 is MDHEN and CDR2 SYDVKM. DNA for the CDR3: TGTGCCAGCAGTTTAACTGGGCACGGGGAGCTGTTTTTT. Its protein product is CASSLTGHGELFF.

This clonotype was picked up many times. The chain employs TRBV29-1 and TRBJ2-7, with 11 bases aligning to TRBD2. The CDR3 length is 15 residues. Germline V CDR1 and CDR2: SQVTM, ANQGSEA. V lost 3 bases to trimming and J lost 4 bases; unmatched junction nucleotides: 8. The chain's CDR3 is CSVESSLAGGYEQYF. Written as DNA, the CDR3 is TGCAGCGTTGAGTCTTCCCTAGCGGGGGGTTACGAGCAGTACTTC.

V usage is TRBV15 and J usage is TRBJ2-7, with D possibly matching TRBD1 (6 bases). Germline V lookup: CDR1 LNHNV, CDR2 YYDKDF (reference sequence). The CDR3 length is 14 residues. Trimming removed 2 bases from V and 2 bases from J, with 10 bases in between. CDR3 protein: CATSRTGLPYEQYF. The CDR3 bases are TGTGCCACCAGCAGAACAGGGTTACCCTACGAGCAGTACTTC.

The sample holds many counts of this clonotype. This rearrangement joins TRBV6-5 to TRBJ2-2, with 9 bases aligning to TRBD1. Germline V gives CDR1 MNHEY, CDR2 SVGAGI. The junction had 6 bases not matched to a gene; V was cut back by 0 bases and J by 7 bases. The CDR3 length is 16 residues. The CDR3 protein is CASSYSRTGAIGELFF. For the CDR3, the DNA is TGTGCCAGCAGTTACTCGAGGACAGGGGCGATCGGGGAGCTGTTTTTT.

This clonotype showed up many times. This chain joins TRBV7-2 and TRBJ1-4; D is undetermined. Trimming removed 4 bases from V and 2 bases from J, with 11 bases in between. Germline V lookup: CDR1 SGHTA, CDR2 FQGNSA. The CDR3 spans 15 residues. For the CDR3, the DNA is TGTGCCAGCAGCTCCCAGCCCGGGACTAATGAAAAACTGTTTTTT. Protein product: CASSSQPGTNEKLFF.

This clonotype was detected many times. V gene TRBV7-9 combines with J gene TRBJ1-2, with unresolved D. V gave up 11 bases and J gave up 1 base, with 17 bases separating them. CDR1 SEHNR and CDR2 FQNEAQ come from the germline V gene (reference sequence). The CDR3 has 14 residues. CDR3 coding DNA: TGTGCCGGCGGAAGTGCGGGCGGTAACTATGGCTACACCTTC. This encodes CAGGSAGGNYGYTF.

The table lists this clonotype with many counts. The genes are TRBV6-6 and TRBJ2-2; 9 nucleotides align to TRBD2. The CDR3 spans 17 residues. V gave up 5 bases and J gave up 0 bases; unmatched junction bases: 7. From germline, CDR1 is MNHNY and CDR2 SVGAGI (reference sequence). The CDR3 here is CASSTSPSGANTGELFF. Written as DNA, the CDR3 is TGTGCCAGCAGTACCTCACCTAGCGGGGCGAACACCGGGGAGCTGTTTTTT.

This clonotype was seen repeatedly, ten times or more. This chain links TRBV28 with TRBJ1-1; 8 bases line up with TRBD1. This CDR3 has 15 amino acids. Germline values: CDR1 MDHEN, CDR2 SYDVKM. V shed 2 bases, J shed 5 bases, and the junction held 7 bases outside the gene matches. The CDR3 is CASSLAGGAETEAFF. Written as DNA, the CDR3 is TGTGCCAGCAGTTTAGCAGGGGGCGCGGAGACTGAAGCTTTCTTT. Full variable domain (missing parts from reference TRBV28 and TRBJ1-1): DVKVTQSSRYLVKRTGEKVFLECVQDMDHENMFWYRQDPGLGLRLIYFSYDVKMKEKGDIPEGYSVSREKKERFSLILESASTNQTSMYLCASSLAGGAETEAFFGQGTRLTVV.

This clonotype was recorded at least ten times. The chain carries TRBV7-9 and TRBJ2-5, with D hard to call. Germline V lookup: CDR1 SEHNR, CDR2 FQNEAQ (reference sequence). The CDR3 consists of 12 residues. Trimming pared 7 bases from V and 4 bases from J, leaving 10 bases between. CDR3 in DNA: TGTGCCAGCACCACTCTGGGAGAGACCCAGTACTTC. Translation: CASTTLGETQYF.

The chain combines TRBV7-8 with TRBJ2-7; 10 nucleotides agree with TRBD2. The CDR3 spans 14 residues. Germline trimming cut 5 bases from V and 4 bases from J; bases unmatched to any gene: 5. The germline CDR1 and CDR2 sequences are SGHVS and FQNEAQ. The CDR3 loop reads CASSIGTSVYEQYF. CDR3 DNA: TGTGCCAGCAGCATCGGGACTAGCGTTTACGAGCAGTACTTC. Combining the CDR3 with reference TRBV7-8 and TRBJ2-7 gives the whole variable domain GAGVSQSPRYKVAKRGQDVALRCDPISGHVSLFWYQQALGQGPEFLTYFQNEAQLDKSGLPSDRFFAERPEGSVSTLKIQRTQQEDSAVYLCASSIGTSVYEQYFGPGTRLTVT.

This clonotype occurred many times. CDR3 protein: CATSRATGAPSGEKLFF. The CDR3 region has the DNA TGTGCCACCAGCAGAGCCACAGGGGCTCCTTCGGGTGAAAAACTGTTTTTT. V is TRBV15 and J is TRBJ1-4; TRBD1 matches at 7 bases. The CDR3 extends over 17 amino acids. The V and J ends lost 1 base and 7 bases, in that order; junction bases with no gene match: 12. The germline V gene encodes CDR1 LNHNV and CDR2 YYDKDF (reference sequence).

Many counts were recorded for this clonotype. The rearrangement links TRBV29-1 to TRBJ2-1, with 8 bases matching TRBD1. Germline CDR1 is SQVTM and CDR2 is ANQGSEA. Trimming at V came to 2 bases and at J to 4 bases, leaving 10 bases not matched to a gene. This CDR3 contains 16 residues. The CDR3 reads CSVETGGEALYNEQFF. The CDR3 DNA sequence: TGCAGCGTTGAAACAGGGGGAGAAGCATTATACAATGAGCAGTTCTTC.

This clonotype occurred many times. This chain connects TRBV7-7 to TRBJ2-1; D unresolved. V was pared by 5 bases and J by 7 bases, with 12 bases between. The CDR3 extends over 13 amino acids. CDR1 is SSHAT and CDR2 is FNYEAQ in the germline V gene (reference sequence). The CDR3 reads CASSPNEGNEQFF. CDR3 DNA sequence: TGTGCCAGCAGCCCAAACGAAGGGAATGAGCAGTTCTTC.

This clonotype was seen at least ten times. The chain joins TRBV7-6 to TRBJ2-1; TRBD2 might be the D (5 bases). The CDR3 runs 12 residues. Deletions cut 4 bases from V and 9 bases from J, with 10 bases between. Per germline, CDR1 SGHVS and CDR2 FNYEAQ. The CDR3 loop is CASSSGGTEQFF. CDR3 nucleotides: TGTGCCAGCAGCTCAGGAGGAACTGAGCAGTTCTTC. The variable domain in full, with the rest retrieved from reference TRBV7-6 and TRBJ2-1, is GAGVSQSPRYKVTKRGQDVALRCDPISGHVSLYWYRQALGQGPEFLTYFNYEAQQDKSGLPNDRFSAERPEGSISTLTIQRTEQRDSAMYRCASSSGGTEQFFGPGTRLTVL.

This clonotype was seen repeatedly, ten times or more. This chain joins TRBV7-2 and TRBJ2-3; the D call may be TRBD1 or TRBD2 (5 bases each). This CDR3 has 14 residues. Looked up from germline, CDR1 is SGHTA and CDR2 is FQGNSA. Trimming pared 5 bases from V and 1 base from J, leaving 10 bases between. The CDR3 loop is CASSRMGGTDTQYF. The CDR3 nucleotides read TGTGCCAGCAGCCGTATGGGGGGCACAGATACGCAGTATTTT. Together with reference TRBV7-2 and TRBJ2-3, the CDR3 gives the full variable domain: GAGVSQSPSNKVTEKGKDVELRCDPISGHTALYWYRQSLGQGLEFLIYFQGNSAPDKSGLPSDRFSAERTGGSVSTLTIQRTQQEDSAVYLCASSRMGGTDTQYFGPGTRLTVL.

With regard to this clonotype: A much larger clone lies one base from this, so it may be a read error. This sequence joins TRBV7-2 and TRBJ1-6; 7 nucleotides align to TRBD1. Germline CDR1 and CDR2: SGHTA and FQGNSA. The length of the CDR3 is 14 residues. The CDR3 region is CASGLGTVGRPLHF. The CDR3 nucleotides read TGTGCCAGCGGCTTAGGGACAGTAGGAAGACCCCTCCACTTT.

This clonotype was seen repeatedly, ten times or more. The chain couples TRBV7-9 to TRBJ2-7, with TRBD1 matching 8 bases. The V gene end was trimmed by 6 bases and the J gene end by 6 bases; junction bases not matched to a gene: 7. Per the germline V gene, CDR1 is SEHNR and CDR2 is FQNEAQ (reference sequence). This CDR3 contains 13 residues. DNA of the CDR3: TGTGCCAGCAGTGATGGACAGGGAGGCGAGCAGTACTTC. Translating it yields CASSDGQGGEQYF.